Listed here are 8 T cell receptor beta chains from one sample, sequenced in a study of cytomegalovirus exposure and HLA in healthy donors. The PCR had 60 Vbeta and 13 Jbeta primers. Profiled with immunoSEQ multiplex PCR; TCRdb holds only in-frame clones, not every one. This table has some 110,000 clones, around 64% appearing once. Sequencing input: PBMCs. These TCRs come from a man aged 25 to 45 in good health and CMV-seropositive.

V is TRBV30 and J is TRBJ1-3; D may be TRBD1 (5 bases). V was clipped by 2 bases and J by 0 bases, with 8 bases between them. The germline gives CDR1 GTSNPN, CDR2 SVGIG (reference sequence). The CDR3 sequence is 14 residues long. CDR3 nucleotides: TGTGCCTGGAGTCCCGGGGGCTCTGGAAACACCATATATTTT. Protein sequence: CAWSPGGSGNTIYF.

The CDR3 DNA follows: TGTGCCAGCACTTCCCTGAGACAGGGTGGTGGCTACACCTTC. This codes for CASTSLRQGGGYTF. V gene TRBV6-1 combines with J gene TRBJ1-2, with TRBD1 matching 7 bases. The germline gives CDR1 MNHNS, CDR2 SASEGT. The V and J ends lost 7 bases and 7 bases, in that order; junction bases with no gene match: 12. The CDR3 totals 14 residues.

The chain employs TRBV4-1 and TRBJ2-1, with D possibly matching TRBD1 (6 bases). Germline assignment: CDR1 MGHRA and CDR2 YSYEKL. V was cut by 1 base and J by 1 base, with 14 bases left in between. The CDR3 consists of 17 residues. CDR3 amino acids: CASSQVTGPKSYNEQFF. The CDR3 DNA sequence: TGCGCCAGCAGCCAAGTAACAGGGCCCAAGTCCTACAATGAGCAGTTCTTC.

Here the CDR3 DNA reads TGCGCCAGCAGCTTGTATCCTCGCCAGGGAAGGTCTGGAAACACCATATATTTT. Amino acid sequence: CASSLYPRQGRSGNTIYF. The V and J genes are TRBV5-1 and TRBJ1-3, with D perhaps TRBD1 (5 bases). V was pared by 1 base and J by 1 base, with 18 bases between. This CDR3 is built from 18 residues. Germline V gene data show CDR1 as SGHRS and CDR2 as YFSETQ.

The rearrangement links TRBV6-6 to TRBJ1-2; D remains unclear. Germline V gene data show CDR1 as MNHNY and CDR2 as SVGAGI (reference sequence). The V end lost 4 bases, the J end lost 7 bases, and 16 bases lay between the germline ends. This CDR3 region has 14 residues. CDR3 sequence (DNA): TGTGCCAGCAGTTCCGTGGAGGTTTCGCGTGGCTACACCTTC. Amino acids: CASSSVEVSRGYTF.

This clone occurred a few times. In nucleotides, the CDR3 is TGTGCCAGCAGTGAGGGGGTGAACACTGAAGCTTTCTTT. Its translation: CASSEGVNTEAFF. The gene calls are TRBV27 and TRBJ1-1, with a tentative D call TRBD1 (6 bases). The CDR3 extends over 13 amino acids. CDR1 MNHEY and CDR2 SMNVEV come from the germline V gene (reference sequence). V lost 5 bases and J lost 0, with 7 bases in between.

V is TRBV18 and J is TRBJ2-7; TRBD1 aligns across 8 bases. In germline, CDR1 is KGHSH, CDR2 LQKENI. The CDR3 has 18 amino acids. J lost 0 bases, V lost 1 base, and 11 bases had no gene match. This CDR3 reads CASSPRGQGATHSYEQYV. The DNA for the CDR3 is TGTGCCAGCTCACCACGCGGTCAGGGGGCTACCCACTCCTACGAGCAGTACGTC.

The rearrangement links TRBV7-9 to TRBJ1-1, with D perhaps matching TRBD1 (5 bases). The germline CDR1 and CDR2 sequences are SEHNR and FQNEAQ (reference sequence). The V gene lost 5 bases and the J gene lost 4 bases, with 14 bases spanning the gap. The CDR3 has 14 residues. CDR3 nucleotide sequence: TGTGCCAGCAGCGTTCACGGGGGGACCACTGAAGCTTTCTTT. Translation: CASSVHGGTTEAFF.